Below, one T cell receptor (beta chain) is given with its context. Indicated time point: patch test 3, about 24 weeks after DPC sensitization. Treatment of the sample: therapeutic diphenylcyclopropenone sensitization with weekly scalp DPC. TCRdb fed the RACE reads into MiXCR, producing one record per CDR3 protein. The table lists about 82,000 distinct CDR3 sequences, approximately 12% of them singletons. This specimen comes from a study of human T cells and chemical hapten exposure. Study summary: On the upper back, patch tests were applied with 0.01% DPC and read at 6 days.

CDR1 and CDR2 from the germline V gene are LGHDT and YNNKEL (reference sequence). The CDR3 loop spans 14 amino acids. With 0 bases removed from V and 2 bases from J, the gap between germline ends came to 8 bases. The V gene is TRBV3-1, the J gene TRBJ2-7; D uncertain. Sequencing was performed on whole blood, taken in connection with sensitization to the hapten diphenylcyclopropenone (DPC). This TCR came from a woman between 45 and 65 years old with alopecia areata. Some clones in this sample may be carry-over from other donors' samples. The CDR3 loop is CASSQDYPPYEQYF. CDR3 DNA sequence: TGTGCCAGCAGCCAAGACTACCCGCCCTACGAGCAGTACTTC.